The 20 T cell receptor beta chains in this list originate from one sample, sequenced in a study of blood T cell repertoires in COVID-19. The table came from immunoSEQ multiplex PCR; TCRdb's copy has only in-frame clones and leaves some out. The top ten clones hold around 10% of a sample with 150,000 or so clones, just under 85% of them seen once. The sample comprised PBMCs or T cells enriched from blood (not recorded which). Receptors originate from a man aged 45-65 years who had recovered from COVID-19.

This clone was seen only a few times. As DNA, the CDR3 is TGTGCCAGCAGCTGGGGACAGGGGGCCGGGGAGCTGTTTTTT. Translation gives CASSWGQGAGELFF. V usage is TRBV7-6 and J usage is TRBJ2-2; 11 nucleotides match TRBD1. The germline V gene has CDR1 SGHVS and CDR2 FNYEAQ. The CDR3 runs to 14 residues. Trimming cost V 4 bases and J 6 bases; bases outside gene matches: 1.

The gene calls are TRBV6-1 and TRBJ2-5; TRBD2 agrees at 10 bases. The CDR3 has 16 amino acids. In germline, CDR1 is MNHNS, CDR2 SASEGT. With 4 bases clipped from V and 2 bases from J, the junction kept 7 bases outside the gene matches. CDR3 coding DNA: TGTGCCAGCAGTGGGCTCCTAGCGGGGGCACAAGAGACCCAGTACTTC. Encoded protein: CASSGLLAGAQETQYF.

The chain couples TRBV10-3 to TRBJ1-2; weak D call: TRBD1 (5 bases). Trimming left V 0 bases short and J 8 bases short, with 10 bases between. The germline CDR1 and CDR2 sequences are ENHRY and SYGVKD. This CDR3 has 13 residues. The CDR3 nucleotides read TGTGCCATCAGTGAGTCAGACAGCCGAGGCTACACCTTC. Translation gives CAISESDSRGYTF.

The chain carries TRBV24-1 and TRBJ2-2; 9 bases agree with TRBD1. V lost 4 bases and J lost 7; bases outside the gene matches: 12. CDR1 and CDR2 (germline): KGHDR, SFDVKD. The CDR3 is made up of 17 amino acids. CDR3 sequence reads: CATSDQGQGRGGGELFF. The CDR3 DNA reads as TGTGCCACCAGTGACCAAGGACAGGGGAGAGGGGGCGGGGAGCTGTTTTTT.

The CDR3, as DNA: TGTGCTACCCGGCGGAGGGTTGGTGGTTTCTCTGGAAACACCATATATTTT. It is translated as CATRRRVGGFSGNTIYF. The chain couples TRBV28 to TRBJ1-3; D unresolved. This CDR3 spans 17 amino acids. The germline V gene has CDR1 MDHEN and CDR2 SYDVKM.

The chain is built from TRBV7-9 and TRBJ2-3; 12 nucleotides match TRBD1. With 5 bases clipped from V and 8 bases from J, the junction kept 8 bases outside the gene matches. The germline V gene has CDR1 SEHNR and CDR2 FQNEAQ (reference sequence). There are 15 residues in the CDR3. CDR3 sequence reads: CASSPGTGGLGTQYF. Here the CDR3 DNA reads TGTGCCAGCAGCCCCGGGACAGGGGGCTTGGGTACGCAGTATTTT.

The chain carries TRBV7-2 and TRBJ2-2; tentatively, D is TRBD2 (6 bases). Germline V gene lookup returns CDR1 SGHTA and CDR2 FQGNSA. V was shortened by 4 bases and J by 0 bases, with 12 bases between the two germline ends. This CDR3 has 16 residues. CDR3 sequence reads: CASSSYGTSNTGELFF. In DNA form, the CDR3 reads TGTGCCAGCAGCTCTTACGGGACTTCGAACACCGGGGAGCTGTTTTTT.

This clone was counted once. The V and J genes are TRBV7-8 and TRBJ2-5; TRBD1 might be the D (5 bases). Germline lookup yields CDR1 SGHVS and CDR2 FQNEAQ. Trimming took 5 bases from V and 10 from J, leaving 11 bases between them. This CDR3 region has 11 residues. DNA of the CDR3: TGTGCCAGCAGCCCCAGGGTGGACCAGTACTTC. This translates into CASSPRVDQYF.

This clone showed up just once. The V and J genes are TRBV4-1 and TRBJ1-3, with a tentative D call TRBD1 (6 bases). This CDR3 is 18 amino acids long. Germline CDR1 is MGHRA and CDR2 is YSYEKL. Deletions cut 3 bases from V and 0 bases from J, with 18 bases between. The CDR3 nucleotides are TGCGCCAGCAGCCAGGGGGGGGGAACAGGGAGCTCTGGAAACACCATATATTTT. Translation gives CASSQGGGTGSSGNTIYF.

This clone was detected many times. The chain couples TRBV19 to TRBJ1-2; the match to TRBD1 covers 8 bases. Germline CDR1 reads LNHDA; CDR2 reads SQIVND (reference sequence). V was pared by 6 bases and J by 8 bases, with 11 bases of the junction left unmatched. This CDR3 is 14 amino acids long. CDR3 coding DNA: TGTGCCAGTAGCTTCGGGACAGGCGGAAGAGGCTACACCTTC. This sequence encodes CASSFGTGGRGYTF.

V usage is TRBV27 and J usage is TRBJ1-1; 8 bases line up with TRBD1. This CDR3 spans 15 amino acids. V lost 3 bases, J lost 4 bases, and 7 bases stayed unmatched. Germline CDR1 reads MNHEY; CDR2 reads SMNVEV (reference sequence). As DNA, the CDR3 is TGTGCCAGCAGTTTGAAGACAGGGGCGAGCACTGAAGCTTTCTTT. This translates into CASSLKTGASTEAFF.

This chain uses TRBV19 with TRBJ2-2, with 9 bases fitting TRBD2. Germline V CDR1 and CDR2: LNHDA, SQIVND (reference sequence). V trimming: 6 bases; J trimming: 0 bases; junction bases outside the gene matches: 5. There are 16 residues in the CDR3. CDR3 loop: CASRLGGGANTGELFF. The CDR3 DNA reads TGTGCCAGTAGACTAGGCGGGGGGGCGAACACCGGGGAGCTGTTTTTT.

V gene TRBV5-1 combines with J gene TRBJ2-5; D gene unclear. The germline CDR1 and CDR2 sequences are SGHRS and YFSETQ. The CDR3 is 13 amino acids. Trimming cost V 4 bases and J 0 bases, with 7 bases left between them. The CDR3, as DNA: TGCGCCAGCAGCGAAGACAACCAAGAGACCCAGTACTTC. Translation gives CASSEDNQETQYF.

The V gene is TRBV24-1, the J gene TRBJ1-1, with a tentative D call TRBD1 (5 bases). The V and J ends lost 4 bases and 6 bases respectively, with 11 bases between them. The CDR3 contains 13 residues. The germline gives CDR1 KGHDR, CDR2 SFDVKD. The chain's CDR3 is CATSENQGSEAFF. CDR3 bases: TGTGCCACCAGTGAAAACCAGGGATCTGAAGCTTTCTTT.

This clone occurred once. The genes are TRBV9 and TRBJ1-6; the D is unclear. Germline V CDR1 and CDR2: SGDLS, YYNGEE. V lost 0 bases, J lost 8 bases, and 18 bases lay in between. This CDR3 is built from 17 residues. The CDR3 region is CASSVEPHAYLDSPLHF. Here the CDR3 DNA reads TGTGCCAGCAGCGTAGAGCCCCACGCTTACCTTGATTCACCCCTCCACTTT.

The V call is TRBV28, the J call TRBJ1-1; 9 bases line up with TRBD1. CDR1 and CDR2 (germline): MDHEN, SYDVKM. The V gene end was trimmed by 7 bases and the J gene end by 5 bases; junction bases not matched to a gene: 11. This CDR3 has 15 residues. The CDR3: CASKPGTGWLTEAFF. The CDR3 DNA is TGTGCCAGCAAGCCCGGGACAGGGTGGTTAACTGAAGCTTTCTTT.

The gene calls are TRBV11-3 and TRBJ2-7, with TRBD2 matching over 9 bases. Germline CDR1 SGHNT, CDR2 YENEEA. Losses at the gene ends were 5 bases for V and 3 bases for J; bases not matched to a gene: 8. The CDR3 contains 15 residues. CDR3 in amino acids: CASSKTSGSFYEQYF. For the CDR3, the DNA is TGTGCCAGCAGCAAGACTAGCGGTTCTTTCTACGAGCAGTACTTC. Drawing the rest from reference TRBV11-3 and TRBJ2-7, the complete variable domain is EAGVVQSPRYKIIEKKQPVAFWCNPISGHNTLYWYLQNLGQGPELLIRYENEEAVDDSQLPKDRFSAERLKGVDSTLKIQPAELGDSAVYLCASSKTSGSFYEQYFGPGTRLTVT.

The rearrangement uses TRBV10-3 and TRBJ1-4; possible D gene TRBD1, 5 bases. Trimming stripped 4 bases from V and 8 bases from J, with 8 bases between. The CDR3 runs to 12 residues. Germline assignment: CDR1 ENHRY and CDR2 SYGVKD. The CDR3 loop reads CAISAGLEKLFF. The CDR3 nucleotides read TGTGCCATCAGTGCAGGGTTGGAAAAACTGTTTTTT.

The chain combines TRBV19 with TRBJ2-3; 7 positions agree with TRBD1. CDR1 is LNHDA and CDR2 is SQIVND in the germline V gene (reference sequence). This CDR3 contains 14 residues. Germline trimming cut 5 bases from V and 3 bases from J; bases unmatched to any gene: 5. The CDR3, as DNA: TGTGCCAGTAGTGTCAGGGGGAAGACAGATACGCAGTATTTT. This gives the protein CASSVRGKTDTQYF.

The V gene is TRBV5-1, the J gene TRBJ1-1; D possibly corresponds to TRBD1 (5 bases). V gave up 5 bases and J gave up 7 bases, with 21 bases separating them. Per the germline V gene, CDR1 is SGHRS and CDR2 is YFSETQ. The CDR3 runs 15 residues. CDR3 region: CASSTQGRGEDEAFF. In DNA form, the CDR3 reads TGCGCCAGCAGTACGCAGGGACGGGGGGAGGATGAAGCTTTCTTT.